This T cell receptor beta chain was recovered during a study of breast tumors, draining lymph nodes, adjacent tissues. General observations from the study: Tumors had less TCR diversity than lymph nodes, more than nontumor tissue.

TCRdb recomputed calls from the multiplex PCR reads with MiXCR, one row per CDR3 protein. The table records 150,000 to 200,000 distinct CDR3 sequences, 30% to 35% of them present only once. V was clipped by 3 bases and J by 3 bases, with 15 bases between them. Germline loops: CDR1 GTSNPN, CDR2 SVGIG (reference sequence). The length of the CDR3 is 14 residues. This clonotype was counted at least ten times. Its specificity is unknown. Samples came from axillary lymph nodes draining the breast cancer. This receptor was identified in a female donor with breast cancer. Some clones in this sample may be carry-over from other donors' samples. The genes are TRBV30 and TRBJ2-7; no definite D call. The material sequenced was axillary lymph node tissue. The CDR3 region is CAWSLRPGFYEQYF. In nucleotides, the CDR3 is TGTGCCTGGAGCCTTCGACCGGGTTTCTACGAGCAGTACTTC.